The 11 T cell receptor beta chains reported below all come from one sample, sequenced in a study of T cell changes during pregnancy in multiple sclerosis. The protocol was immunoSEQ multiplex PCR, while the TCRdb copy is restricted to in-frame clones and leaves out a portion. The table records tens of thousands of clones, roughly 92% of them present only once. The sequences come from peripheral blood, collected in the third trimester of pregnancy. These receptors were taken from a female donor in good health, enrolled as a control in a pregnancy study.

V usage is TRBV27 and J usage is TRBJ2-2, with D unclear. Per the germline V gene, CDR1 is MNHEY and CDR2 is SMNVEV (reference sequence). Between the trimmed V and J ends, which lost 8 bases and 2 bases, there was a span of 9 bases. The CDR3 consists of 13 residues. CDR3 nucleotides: TGTGCCAGCGCTACGCGAAACACCGGGGAGCTGTTTTTT. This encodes CASATRNTGELFF.

As DNA, the CDR3 is TGTGCCAGCAGCTTTTCCGCAGGGGAACCCTACGAGCAGTACTTC. Translation gives CASSFSAGEPYEQYF. The gene calls are TRBV7-2 and TRBJ2-7, with D tentatively TRBD1 (6 bases). Per germline, CDR1 SGHTA and CDR2 FQGNSA. V was shortened by 3 bases and J by 2 bases, with 14 bases between the two germline ends. CDR3 size: 15 residues.

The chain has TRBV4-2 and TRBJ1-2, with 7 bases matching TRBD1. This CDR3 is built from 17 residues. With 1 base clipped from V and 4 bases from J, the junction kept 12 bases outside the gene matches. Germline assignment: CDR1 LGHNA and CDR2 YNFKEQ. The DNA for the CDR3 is TGTGCCAGCAGCCAAGCCGCCGACAGGGCTGGAGTCTATGGCTACACCTTC. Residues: CASSQAADRAGVYGYTF.

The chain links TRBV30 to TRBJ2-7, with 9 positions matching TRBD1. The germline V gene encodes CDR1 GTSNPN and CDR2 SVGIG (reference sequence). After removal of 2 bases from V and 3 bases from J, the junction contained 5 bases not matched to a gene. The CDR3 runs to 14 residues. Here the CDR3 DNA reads TGTGCCTGGAGTCATAGGACAGGGGTCTACGAGCAGTACTTC. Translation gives CAWSHRTGVYEQYF. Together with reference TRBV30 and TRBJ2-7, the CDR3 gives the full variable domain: SQTIHQWPATLVQPVGSPLSLECTVEGTSNPNLYWYRQAAGRGLQLLFYSVGIGQISSEVPQNLSASRPQDRQFILSSKKLLLSDSGFYLCAWSHRTGVYEQYFGPGTRLTVT.

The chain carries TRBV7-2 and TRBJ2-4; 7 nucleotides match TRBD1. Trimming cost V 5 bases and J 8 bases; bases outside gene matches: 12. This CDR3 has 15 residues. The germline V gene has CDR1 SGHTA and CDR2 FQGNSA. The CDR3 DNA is TGTGCCAGCAGCCTTCAGACAGGGTTGAGAGACATTCAGTACTTC. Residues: CASSLQTGLRDIQYF.

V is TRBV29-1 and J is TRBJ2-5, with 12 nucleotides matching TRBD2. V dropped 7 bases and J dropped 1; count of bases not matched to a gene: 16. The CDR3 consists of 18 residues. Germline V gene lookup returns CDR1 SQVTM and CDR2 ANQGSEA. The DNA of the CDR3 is TGCAGCGCGCCCCCACCCCCAGGACTAGCGGGGCTCCAAGAGACCCAGTACTTC. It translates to CSAPPPPGLAGLQETQYF. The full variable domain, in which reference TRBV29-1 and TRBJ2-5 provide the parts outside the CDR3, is SAVISQKPSRDICQRGTSLTIQCQVDSQVTMMFWYRQQPGQSLTLIATANQGSEATYESGFVIDKFPISRPNLTFSTLTVSNMSPEDSSIYLCSAPPPPGLAGLQETQYFGPGTRLLVL.

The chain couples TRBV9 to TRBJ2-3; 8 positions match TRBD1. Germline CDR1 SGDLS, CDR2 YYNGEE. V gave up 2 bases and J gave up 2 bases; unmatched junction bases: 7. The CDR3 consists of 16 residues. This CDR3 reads CASSVQGAPDTDTQYF. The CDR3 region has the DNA TGTGCCAGCAGCGTTCAGGGGGCGCCGGACACAGATACGCAGTATTTT.

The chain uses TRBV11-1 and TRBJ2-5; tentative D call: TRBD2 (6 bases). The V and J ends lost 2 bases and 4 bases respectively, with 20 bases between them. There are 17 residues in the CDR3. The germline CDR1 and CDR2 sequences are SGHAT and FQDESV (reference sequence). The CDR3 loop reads CASSLRAEGRIRETQYF. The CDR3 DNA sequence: TGTGCCAGCAGCTTACGGGCGGAAGGGAGGATCCGAGAGACCCAGTACTTC. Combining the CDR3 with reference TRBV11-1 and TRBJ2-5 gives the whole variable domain EAEVAQSPRYKITEKSQAVAFWCDPISGHATLYWYRQILGQGPELLVQFQDESVVDDSQLPKDRFSAERLKGVDSTLKIQPAELGDSAMYLCASSLRAEGRIRETQYFGPGTRLLVL.

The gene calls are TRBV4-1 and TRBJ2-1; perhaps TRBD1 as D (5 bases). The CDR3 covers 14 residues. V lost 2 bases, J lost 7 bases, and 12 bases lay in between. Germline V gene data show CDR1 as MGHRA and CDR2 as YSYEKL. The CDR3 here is CASSQIQANNEQFF. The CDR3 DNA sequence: TGCGCCAGCAGCCAAATACAGGCCAATAATGAGCAGTTCTTC.

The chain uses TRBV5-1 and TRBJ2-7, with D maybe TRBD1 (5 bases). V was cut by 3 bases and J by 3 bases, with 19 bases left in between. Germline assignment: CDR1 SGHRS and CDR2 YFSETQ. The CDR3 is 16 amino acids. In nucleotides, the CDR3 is TGCGCCAGCAGCTCCCGAACAGGTTACATTGGCTACGAGCAGTACTTC. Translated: CASSSRTGYIGYEQYF.

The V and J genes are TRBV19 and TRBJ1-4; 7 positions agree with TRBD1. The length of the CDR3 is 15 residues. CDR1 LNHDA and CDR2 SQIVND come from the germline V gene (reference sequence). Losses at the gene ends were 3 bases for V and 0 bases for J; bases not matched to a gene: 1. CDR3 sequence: CASSIGTATNEKLFF. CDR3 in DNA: TGTGCCAGTAGTATTGGGACAGCAACTAATGAAAAACTGTTTTTT.